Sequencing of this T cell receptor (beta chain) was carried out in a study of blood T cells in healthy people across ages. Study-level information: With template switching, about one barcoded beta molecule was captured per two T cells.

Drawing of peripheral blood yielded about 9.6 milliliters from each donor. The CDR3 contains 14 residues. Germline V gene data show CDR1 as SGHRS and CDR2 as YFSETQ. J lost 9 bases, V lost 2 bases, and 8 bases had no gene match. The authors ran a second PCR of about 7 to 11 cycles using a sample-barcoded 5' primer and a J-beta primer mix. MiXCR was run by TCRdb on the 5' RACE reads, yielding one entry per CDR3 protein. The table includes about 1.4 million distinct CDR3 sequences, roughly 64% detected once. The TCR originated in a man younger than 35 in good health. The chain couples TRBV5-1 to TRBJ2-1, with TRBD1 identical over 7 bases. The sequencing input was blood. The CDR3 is CASSFDLTGLEQFF. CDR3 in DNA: TGCGCCAGCAGCTTCGATCTGACAGGGCTTGAGCAGTTCTTC. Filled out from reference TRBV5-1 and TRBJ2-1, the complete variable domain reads KAGVTQTPRYLIKTRGQQVTLSCSPISGHRSVSWYQQTPGQGLQFLFEYFSETQRNKGNFPGRFSGRQFSNSRSEMNVSTLELGDSALYLCASSFDLTGLEQFFGPGTRLTVL.